This T cell receptor beta chain is from a study of T cell responses to AZD1222 COVID-19 vaccine. Repertoires were generated with immunoSEQ multiplex PCR, while TCRdb's copy carries only in-frame clones and drops some. The sample has about 160,000 clones; around nine tenths are singletons. From germline, CDR1 is KGHSH and CDR2 LQKENI. The CDR3 sequence is 12 residues long. V lost 3 bases and J 2 bases, leaving 4 bases between the germline ends. The genes are TRBV18 and TRBJ2-5; D not resolved. The source is an adult who received the AZD1222 COVID-19 vaccine. Source: peripheral blood, taken 28 days after the second AZD1222 dose. The CDR3 protein is CASSPEQETQYF. The CDR3 DNA follows: TGTGCCAGCTCACCCGAGCAAGAGACCCAGTACTTC. Complete variable domain (other parts from reference TRBV18 and TRBJ2-5): NAGVMQNPRHLVRRRGQEARLRCSPMKGHSHVYWYRQLPEEGLKFMVYLQKENIIDESGMPKERFSAEFPKEGPSILRIQQVVRGDSAAYFCASSPEQETQYFGPGTRLLVL.